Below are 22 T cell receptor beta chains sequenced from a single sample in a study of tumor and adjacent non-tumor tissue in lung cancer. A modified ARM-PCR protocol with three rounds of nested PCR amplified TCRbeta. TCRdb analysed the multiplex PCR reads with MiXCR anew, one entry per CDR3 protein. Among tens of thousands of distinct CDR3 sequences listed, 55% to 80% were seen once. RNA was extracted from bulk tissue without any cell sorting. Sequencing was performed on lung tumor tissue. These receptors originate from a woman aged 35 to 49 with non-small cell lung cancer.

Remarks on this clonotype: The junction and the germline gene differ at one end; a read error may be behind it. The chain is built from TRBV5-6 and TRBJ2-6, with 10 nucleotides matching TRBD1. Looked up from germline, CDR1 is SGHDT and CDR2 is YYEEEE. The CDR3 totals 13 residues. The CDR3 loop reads CASCLGQGNALTF. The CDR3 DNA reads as TGTGCCAGCTGCTTGGGACAGGGGAACGCCCTGACTTTC.

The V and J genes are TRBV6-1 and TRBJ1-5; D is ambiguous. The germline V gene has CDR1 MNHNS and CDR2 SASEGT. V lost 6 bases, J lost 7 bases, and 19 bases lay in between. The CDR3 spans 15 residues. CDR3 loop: CASRFDWASGQPQHF. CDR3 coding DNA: TGTGCCAGCAGATTTGACTGGGCGTCTGGGCAGCCCCAGCATTTT.

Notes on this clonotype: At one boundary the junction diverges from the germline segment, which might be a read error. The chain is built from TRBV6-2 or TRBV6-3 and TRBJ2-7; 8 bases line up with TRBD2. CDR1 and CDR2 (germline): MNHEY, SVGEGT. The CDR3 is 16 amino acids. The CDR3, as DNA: TGTGGCAGCAGTAACCGAGGGACTAGAGGGAGGCTCGAGCAGTACTTC. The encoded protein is CGSSNRGTRGRLEQYF.

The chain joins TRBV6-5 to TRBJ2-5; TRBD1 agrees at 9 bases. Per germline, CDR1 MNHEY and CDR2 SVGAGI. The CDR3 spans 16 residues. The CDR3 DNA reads TGTGCTCGCAGTAGGACAGGGGTAGAGAGGCGCGAGACCCAGTACTTC. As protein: CARSRTGVERRETQYF.

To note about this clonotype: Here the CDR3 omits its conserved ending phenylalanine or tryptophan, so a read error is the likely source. The CDR3 region is CASSLLGSNEQFL. The DNA for the CDR3 is TGTGCCAGCAGTTTACTGGGTAGCAATGAGCAGTTCCTC. The chain carries TRBV12-3 or TRBV12-4 and TRBJ2-1; D call uncertain. The CDR3 is 13 residues long. The germline V and J ends were trimmed by 2 bases and 6 bases, with 8 bases remaining between them.

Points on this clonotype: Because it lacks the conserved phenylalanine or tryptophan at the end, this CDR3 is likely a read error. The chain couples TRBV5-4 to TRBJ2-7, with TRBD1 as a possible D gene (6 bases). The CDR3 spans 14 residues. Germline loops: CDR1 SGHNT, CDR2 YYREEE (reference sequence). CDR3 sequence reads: CARRKTGIAGEQYY. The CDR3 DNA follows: TGTGCTAGAAGGAAAACAGGGATTGCGGGCGAGCAGTACTAC.

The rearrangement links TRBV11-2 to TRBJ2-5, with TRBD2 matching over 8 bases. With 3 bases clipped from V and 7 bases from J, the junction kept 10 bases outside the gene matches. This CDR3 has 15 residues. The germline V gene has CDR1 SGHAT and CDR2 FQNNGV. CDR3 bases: TGTGCCAGCAGCTTTAGCGGGGTGGCGGGCGGGACCCAGTACTTC. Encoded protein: CASSFSGVAGGTQYF. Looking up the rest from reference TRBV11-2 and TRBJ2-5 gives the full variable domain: EAGVAQSPRYKIIEKRQSVAFWCNPISGHATLYWYQQILGQGPKLLIQFQNNGVVDDSQLPKDRFSAERLKGVDSTLKIQPAKLEDSAVYLCASSFSGVAGGTQYFGPGTRLLVL.

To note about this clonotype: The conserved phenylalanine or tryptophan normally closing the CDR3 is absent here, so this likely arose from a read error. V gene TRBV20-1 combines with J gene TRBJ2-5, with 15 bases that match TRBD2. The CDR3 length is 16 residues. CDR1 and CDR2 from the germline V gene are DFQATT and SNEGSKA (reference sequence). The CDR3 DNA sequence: TGCACTGCTAGTCTAGGACTAGCGGGAGGGGGAGAGACCCAGTACTTA. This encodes CTASLGLAGGGETQYL.

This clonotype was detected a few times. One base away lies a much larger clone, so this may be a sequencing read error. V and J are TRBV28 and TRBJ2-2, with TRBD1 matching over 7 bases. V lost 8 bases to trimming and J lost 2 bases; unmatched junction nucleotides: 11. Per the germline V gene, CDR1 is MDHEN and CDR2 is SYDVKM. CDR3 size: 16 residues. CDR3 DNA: TGTGCCAGCTGTTATGCGCACAGGGGTAACACCGGGGAGCTGTTTTTT. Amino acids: CASCYAHRGNTGELFF.

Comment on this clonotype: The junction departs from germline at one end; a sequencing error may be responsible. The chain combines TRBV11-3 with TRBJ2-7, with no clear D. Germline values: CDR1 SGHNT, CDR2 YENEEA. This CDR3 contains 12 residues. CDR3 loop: CASSLERCELYF. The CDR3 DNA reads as TGTGCCAGCAGCTTAGAAAGATGCGAGCTGTACTTC.

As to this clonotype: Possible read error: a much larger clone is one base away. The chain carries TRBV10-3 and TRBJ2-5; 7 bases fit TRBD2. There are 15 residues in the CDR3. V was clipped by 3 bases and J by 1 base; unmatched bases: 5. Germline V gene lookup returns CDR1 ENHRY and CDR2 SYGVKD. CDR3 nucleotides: TGTGCCATCAGTGACAGCGGGACTACCCAAGAGACCCAGTACTTC. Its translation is CAISDSGTTQETQYF.

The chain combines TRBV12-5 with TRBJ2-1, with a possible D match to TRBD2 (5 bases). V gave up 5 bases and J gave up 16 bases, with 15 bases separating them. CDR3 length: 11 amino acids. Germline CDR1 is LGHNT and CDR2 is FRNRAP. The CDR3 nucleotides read TGTGCTAGTGGTATCGACCACGAGGGATTCTTC. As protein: CASGIDHEGFF. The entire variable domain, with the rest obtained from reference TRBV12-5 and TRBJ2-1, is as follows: DARVTQTPRHKVTEMGQEVTMRCQPILGHNTVFWYRQTMMQGLELLAYFRNRAPLDDSGMPKDRFSAEMPDATLATLKIQPSEPRDSAVYFCASGIDHEGFFGPGTRLTVL.

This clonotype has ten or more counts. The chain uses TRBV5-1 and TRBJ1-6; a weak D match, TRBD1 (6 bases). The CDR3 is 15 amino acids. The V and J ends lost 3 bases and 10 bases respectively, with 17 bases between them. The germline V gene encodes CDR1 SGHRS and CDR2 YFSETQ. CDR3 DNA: TGCGCCAGCAGCTCTTACGACCAGGGGAACTCACCCCTCCACTTT. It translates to CASSSYDQGNSPLHF.

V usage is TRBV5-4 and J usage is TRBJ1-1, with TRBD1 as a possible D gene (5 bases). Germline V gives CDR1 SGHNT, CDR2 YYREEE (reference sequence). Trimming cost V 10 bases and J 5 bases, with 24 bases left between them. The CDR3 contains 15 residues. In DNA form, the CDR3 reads TGTGCCTGTAGCCCACGCGGGGGATTCGGGACTGAAGCTTTCTTT. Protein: CACSPRGGFGTEAFF.

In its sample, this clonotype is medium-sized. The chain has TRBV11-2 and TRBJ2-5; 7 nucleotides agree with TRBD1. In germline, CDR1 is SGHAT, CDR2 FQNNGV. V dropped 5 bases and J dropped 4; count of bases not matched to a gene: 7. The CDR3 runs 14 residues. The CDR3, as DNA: TGTGCCAGCAGCGGGAGCAGGGGGTTAGAGACCCAGTACTTC. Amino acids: CASSGSRGLETQYF. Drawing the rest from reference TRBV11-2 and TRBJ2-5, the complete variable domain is EAGVAQSPRYKIIEKRQSVAFWCNPISGHATLYWYQQILGQGPKLLIQFQNNGVVDDSQLPKDRFSAERLKGVDSTLKIQPAKLEDSAVYLCASSGSRGLETQYFGPGTRLLVL.

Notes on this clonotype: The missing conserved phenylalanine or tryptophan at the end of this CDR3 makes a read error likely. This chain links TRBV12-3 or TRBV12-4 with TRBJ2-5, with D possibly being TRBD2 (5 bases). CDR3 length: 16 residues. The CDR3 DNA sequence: TGTGCAAGCAGTCTCCCGATAGCGTTTTCGGTAGAGACCCAGTACATC. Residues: CASSLPIAFSVETQYI.

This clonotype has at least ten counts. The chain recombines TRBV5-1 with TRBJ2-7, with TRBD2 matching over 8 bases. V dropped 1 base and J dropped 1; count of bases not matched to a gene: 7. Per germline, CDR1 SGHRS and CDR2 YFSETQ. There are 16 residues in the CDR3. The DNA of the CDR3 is TGCGCCAGCAGCTTGCGGGGGGGACAAGGATCCTACGAGCAGTACTTC. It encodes CASSLRGGQGSYEQYF.

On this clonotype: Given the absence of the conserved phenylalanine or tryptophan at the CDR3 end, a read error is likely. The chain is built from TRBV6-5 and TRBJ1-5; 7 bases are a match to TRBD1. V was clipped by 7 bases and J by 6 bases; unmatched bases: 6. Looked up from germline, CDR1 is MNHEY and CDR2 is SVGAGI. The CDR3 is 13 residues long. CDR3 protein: CASIQGDGQPQHL. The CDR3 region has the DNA TGTGCCAGCATCCAGGGGGACGGTCAGCCCCAGCATTTA.

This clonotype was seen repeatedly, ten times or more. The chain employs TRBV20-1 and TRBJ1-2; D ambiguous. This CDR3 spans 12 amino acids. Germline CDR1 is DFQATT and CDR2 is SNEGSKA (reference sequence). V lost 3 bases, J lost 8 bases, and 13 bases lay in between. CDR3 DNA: TGCAGTGCTAGTAACCCTCGGTTCGGCTACACCTTC. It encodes CSASNPRFGYTF.

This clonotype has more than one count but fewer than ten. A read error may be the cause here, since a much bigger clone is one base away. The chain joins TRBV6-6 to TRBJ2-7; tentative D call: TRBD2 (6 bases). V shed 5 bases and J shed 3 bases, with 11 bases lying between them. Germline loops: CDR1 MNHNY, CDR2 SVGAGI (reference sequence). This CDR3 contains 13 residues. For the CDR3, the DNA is TGTGCCAGCAGTCTGATAGCGGTCTACGAGCAGTACTTC. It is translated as CASSLIAVYEQYF.

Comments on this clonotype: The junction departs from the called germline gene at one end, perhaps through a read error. This CDR3 reads CASKLTLSRGEQYF. DNA for the CDR3: TGCGCCAGCAAATTGACGCTTAGCAGGGGCGAGCAGTACTTT. This chain connects TRBV10-2 to TRBJ2-7; TRBD1 is a possible D gene (6 bases). Germline V gene data show CDR1 as WSHSY and CDR2 as SAAADI. The CDR3 runs to 14 residues.

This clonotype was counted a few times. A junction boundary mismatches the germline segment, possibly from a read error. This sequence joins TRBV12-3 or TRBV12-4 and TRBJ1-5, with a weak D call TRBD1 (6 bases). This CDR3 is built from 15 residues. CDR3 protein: CATSSDRIGNQPQHF. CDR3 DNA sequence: TGTGCCACCAGTTCCGACAGGATTGGCAATCAGCCCCAGCATTTT.